The entry below gives a single TCR beta chain sequence along with its context. Its cognate antigen is unknown. The data are from a study of OX40 agonist ivuxolimab in advanced cancers. The overall study: People in dose escalation had one of these cancers: hepatocellular carcinoma, melanoma, renal cell or head and neck cancer. It was permissible to have had prior anti-PD-1, anti-PD-L1 or anti-CTLA-4 therapy, and approximately 41% had some. Study-wide results and limits: Low levels of normalized T-cell clonal expansion also appeared in some nonresponders.

Clones were read by immunoSEQ multiplex PCR, and TCRdb kept only the in-frame ones, dropping some. The repertoire consists of about 77,000 clones, with 87% occurring once and the leading ten covering less than 8%. J was trimmed by 2 bases and V by 0 bases; bases with no gene match: 7. The CDR3 has 17 amino acids. Looked up from germline, CDR1 is SGHNT and CDR2 is YENEEA. At baseline, cycle 4 day 1, and cycle 7 day 1, blood was sampled. V gene TRBV11-3 combines with J gene TRBJ2-3; TRBD1 matches 8 bases. The sequencing used CD4+ or CD8+ T cells sorted from blood, collected in a trial of the OX40 agonist ivuxolimab. The receptor's source is an adult with an advanced solid tumor such as melanoma, head and neck, liver or kidney cancer. CDR3 nucleotides: TGTGCCAGCAGCTTAGATCCCCCAGGGGGCTACACAGATACGCAGTATTTT. It is translated as CASSLDPPGGYTDTQYF.